This section outlines one T cell receptor beta chain sequence together with its context. Its antigen remains unidentified. This sample was taken from a study of cytomegalovirus exposure and HLA in healthy donors. As for the study in general: According to later analysis, the same platform produced the roughly 130 validation and over 600 first-cohort repertoires.

Germline CDR1 SGHRS, CDR2 YFSETQ. The CDR3 runs to 15 residues. V lost 1 base and J 7 bases, leaving 18 bases between the germline ends. Assay: immunoSEQ multiplex PCR; the TCRdb copy retains only in-frame clones and omits some. Of roughly 79,000 clones in the sample, about 92% were seen once. Study results and limitations: Among TCR sequences, most were rare, though some public TCRs appeared in many donors. Three chains linked to CMV were shown in vitro to be specific for CMV antigens.

Sequencing was done on a sample of PBMCs. The sequence was collected from a man between 18 and 35 years old in good health and CMV-seronegative. The rearrangement links TRBV5-1 to TRBJ2-7, with a tentative D call TRBD1 (6 bases). The DNA for the CDR3 is TGCGCCAGCAGCTTGTACCAGGGTGGGGGCCAAGAGCAGTACTTC. It encodes CASSLYQGGGQEQYF.